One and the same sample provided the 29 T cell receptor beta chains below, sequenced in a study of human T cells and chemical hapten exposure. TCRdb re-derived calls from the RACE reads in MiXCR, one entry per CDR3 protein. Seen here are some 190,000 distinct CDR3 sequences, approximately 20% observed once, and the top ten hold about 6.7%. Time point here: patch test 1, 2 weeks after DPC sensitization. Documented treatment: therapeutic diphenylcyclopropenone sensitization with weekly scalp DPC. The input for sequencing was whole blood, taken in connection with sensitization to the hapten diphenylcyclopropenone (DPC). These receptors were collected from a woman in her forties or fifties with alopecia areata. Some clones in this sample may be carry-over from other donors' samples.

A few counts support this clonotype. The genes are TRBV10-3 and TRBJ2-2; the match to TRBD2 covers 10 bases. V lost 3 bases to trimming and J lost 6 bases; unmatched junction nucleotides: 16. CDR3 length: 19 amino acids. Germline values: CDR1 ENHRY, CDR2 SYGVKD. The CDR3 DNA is TGTGCCATCAGTGATAAGGCTAGCGGGAGCTATTCTCTCCCCGGGGAGCTGTTTTTT. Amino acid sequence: CAISDKASGSYSLPGELFF.

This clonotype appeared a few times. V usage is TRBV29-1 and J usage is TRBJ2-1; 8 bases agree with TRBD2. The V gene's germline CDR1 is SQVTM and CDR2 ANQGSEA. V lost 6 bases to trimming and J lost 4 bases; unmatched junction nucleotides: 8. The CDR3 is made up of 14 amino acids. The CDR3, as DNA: TGCAGCGTAATCCTTATAGCGGGATACAATGAGCAGTTCTTC. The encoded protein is CSVILIAGYNEQFF.

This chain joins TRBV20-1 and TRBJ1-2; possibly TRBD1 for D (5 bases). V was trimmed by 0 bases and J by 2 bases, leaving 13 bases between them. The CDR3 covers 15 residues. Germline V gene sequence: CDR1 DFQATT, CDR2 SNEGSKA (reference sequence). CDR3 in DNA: TGCAGTGCTAGAGATTTCCTGGGACGGAACTATGGCTACACCTTC. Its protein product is CSARDFLGRNYGYTF.

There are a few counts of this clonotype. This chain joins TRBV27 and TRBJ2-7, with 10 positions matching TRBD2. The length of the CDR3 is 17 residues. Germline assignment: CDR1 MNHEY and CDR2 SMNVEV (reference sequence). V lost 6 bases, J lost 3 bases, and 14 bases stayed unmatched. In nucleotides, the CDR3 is TGTGCCAGCAGCGTAACCCCACTAGCGGGAAGTCTCTACGAGCAGTACTTC. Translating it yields CASSVTPLAGSLYEQYF.

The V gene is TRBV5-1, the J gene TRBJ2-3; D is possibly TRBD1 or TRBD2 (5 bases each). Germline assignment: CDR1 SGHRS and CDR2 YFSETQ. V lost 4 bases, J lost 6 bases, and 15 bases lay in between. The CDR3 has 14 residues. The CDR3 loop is CASSERQPGDTQYF. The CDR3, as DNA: TGCGCCAGCAGCGAGAGACAGCCGGGGGATACGCAGTATTTT.

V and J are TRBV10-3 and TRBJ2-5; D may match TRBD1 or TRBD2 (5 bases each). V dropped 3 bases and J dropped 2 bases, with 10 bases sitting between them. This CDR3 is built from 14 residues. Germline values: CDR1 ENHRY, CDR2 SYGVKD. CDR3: CAISDGTRQETQYF. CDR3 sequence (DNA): TGTGCCATCAGTGACGGGACGCGGCAAGAGACCCAGTACTTC.

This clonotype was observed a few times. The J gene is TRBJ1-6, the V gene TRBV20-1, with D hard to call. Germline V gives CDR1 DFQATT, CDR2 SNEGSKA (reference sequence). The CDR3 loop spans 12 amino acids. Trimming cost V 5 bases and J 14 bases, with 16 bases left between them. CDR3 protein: CSAGTRLVALHF. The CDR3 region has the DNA TGCAGTGCTGGAACCAGGCTCGTTGCCCTCCACTTT.

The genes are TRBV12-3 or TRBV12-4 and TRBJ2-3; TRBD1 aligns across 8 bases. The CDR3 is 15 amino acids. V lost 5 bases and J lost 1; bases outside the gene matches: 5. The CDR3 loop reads CASSPQTGGTDTQYF. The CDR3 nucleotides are TGTGCCAGCAGTCCCCAGACAGGGGGCACAGATACGCAGTATTTT.

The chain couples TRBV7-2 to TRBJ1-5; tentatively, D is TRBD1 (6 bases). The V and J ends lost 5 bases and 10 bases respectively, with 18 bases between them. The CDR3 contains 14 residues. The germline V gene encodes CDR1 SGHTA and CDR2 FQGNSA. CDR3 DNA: TGTGCCAGCAGCCTCCGAGGGGGTTCTGAACCCCAGCATTTT. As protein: CASSLRGGSEPQHF.

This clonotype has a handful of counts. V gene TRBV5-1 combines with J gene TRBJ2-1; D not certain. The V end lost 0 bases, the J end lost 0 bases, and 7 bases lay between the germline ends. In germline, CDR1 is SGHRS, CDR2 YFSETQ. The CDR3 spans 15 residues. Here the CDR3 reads CASSLEVSSYNEQFF. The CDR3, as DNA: TGCGCCAGCAGCTTGGAGGTGAGCTCCTACAATGAGCAGTTCTTC.

The CDR3: CSVQGLAGVLDTQYF. The CDR3 DNA reads as TGCAGCGTCCAGGGACTAGCGGGAGTACTCGATACGCAGTATTTT. This chain joins TRBV29-1 and TRBJ2-3; 14 bases match TRBD2. Looked up from germline, CDR1 is SQVTM and CDR2 is ANQGSEA. The CDR3 spans 15 residues. The V gene end was trimmed by 6 bases and the J gene end by 6 bases; junction bases not matched to a gene: 8.

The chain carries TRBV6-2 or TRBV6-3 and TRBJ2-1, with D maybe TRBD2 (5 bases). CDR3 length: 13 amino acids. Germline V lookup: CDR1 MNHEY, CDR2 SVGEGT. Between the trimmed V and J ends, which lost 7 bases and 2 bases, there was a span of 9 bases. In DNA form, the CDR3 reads TGTGCCAGCAATGGCGGGCCCTACAATGAGCAGTTCTTC. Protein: CASNGGPYNEQFF.

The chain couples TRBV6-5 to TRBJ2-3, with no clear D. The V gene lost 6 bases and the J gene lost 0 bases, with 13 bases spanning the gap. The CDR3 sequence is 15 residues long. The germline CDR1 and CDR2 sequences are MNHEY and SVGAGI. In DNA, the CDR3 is TGTGCCAGCAGCCGTGGGCGGATGAGCACAGATACGCAGTATTTT. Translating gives CASSRGRMSTDTQYF.

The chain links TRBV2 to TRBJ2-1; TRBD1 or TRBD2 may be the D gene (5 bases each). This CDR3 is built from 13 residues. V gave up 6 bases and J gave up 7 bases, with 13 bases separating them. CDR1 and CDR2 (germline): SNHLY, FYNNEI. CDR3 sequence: CASSPREGNEQFF. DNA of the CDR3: TGTGCCAGCAGCCCCCGCGAGGGGAATGAGCAGTTCTTC.

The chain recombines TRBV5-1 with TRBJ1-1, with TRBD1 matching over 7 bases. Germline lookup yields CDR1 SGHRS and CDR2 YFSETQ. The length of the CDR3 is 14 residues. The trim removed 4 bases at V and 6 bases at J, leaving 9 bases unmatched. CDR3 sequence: CASSPVTDRAEAFF. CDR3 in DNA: TGCGCCAGCAGCCCGGTCACCGACAGGGCTGAAGCTTTCTTT.

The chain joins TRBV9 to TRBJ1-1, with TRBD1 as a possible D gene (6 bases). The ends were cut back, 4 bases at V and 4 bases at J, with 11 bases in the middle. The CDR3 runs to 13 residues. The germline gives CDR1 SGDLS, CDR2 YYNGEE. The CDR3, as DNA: TGTGCCAGCAGCTCAGGGGCAAGCACTGAAGCTTTCTTT. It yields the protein CASSSGASTEAFF. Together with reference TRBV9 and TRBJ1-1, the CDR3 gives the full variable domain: DSGVTQTPKHLITATGQRVTLRCSPRSGDLSVYWYQQSLDQGLQFLIQYYNGEERAKGNILERFSAQQFPDLHSELNLSSLELGDSALYFCASSSGASTEAFFGQGTRLTVV.

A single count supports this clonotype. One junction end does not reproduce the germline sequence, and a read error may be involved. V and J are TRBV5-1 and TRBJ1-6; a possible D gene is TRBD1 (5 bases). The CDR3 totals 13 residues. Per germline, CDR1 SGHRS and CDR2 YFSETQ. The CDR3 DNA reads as TGCGCCAGCATGAGGGGAGAGGGATCACCCCTCAACTTT. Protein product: CASMRGEGSPLNF.

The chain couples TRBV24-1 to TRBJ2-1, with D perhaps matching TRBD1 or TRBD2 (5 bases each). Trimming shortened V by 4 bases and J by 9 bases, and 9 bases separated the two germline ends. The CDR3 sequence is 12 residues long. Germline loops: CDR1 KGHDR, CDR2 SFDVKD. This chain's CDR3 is CATSEMGVEQFF. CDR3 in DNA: TGTGCCACCAGTGAGATGGGGGTTGAGCAGTTCTTC.

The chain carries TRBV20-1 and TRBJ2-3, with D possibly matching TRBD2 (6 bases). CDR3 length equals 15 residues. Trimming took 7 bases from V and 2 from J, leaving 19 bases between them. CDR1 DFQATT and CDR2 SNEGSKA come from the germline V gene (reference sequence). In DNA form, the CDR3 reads TGCAGTGTTAAGATATCGGCGGGGAACACAGATACGCAGTATTTT. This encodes CSVKISAGNTDTQYF.

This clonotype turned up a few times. CDR3 in DNA: TGTGCCAGCAGCGTGGACGGGGGTTCGGGTGAGCAGTACTTC. Residues: CASSVDGGSGEQYF. The chain joins TRBV9 to TRBJ2-7; TRBD2 might be the D (6 bases). The V end lost 2 bases, the J end lost 7 bases, and 16 bases lay between the germline ends. Looked up from germline, CDR1 is SGDLS and CDR2 is YYNGEE. This CDR3 has 14 residues.

The CDR3: CASSLYGNQPQHF. CDR3 DNA sequence: TGTGCCAGCAGCTTATATGGCAATCAGCCCCAGCATTTT. The chain uses TRBV11-1 and TRBJ1-5; D unresolved. Trimming removed 2 bases at V and 2 bases at J, with 4 bases between. This CDR3 is 13 amino acids long. The germline gives CDR1 SGHAT, CDR2 FQDESV (reference sequence).

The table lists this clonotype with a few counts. The CDR3 spells CASSYTGVNTEAFF. Written as DNA, the CDR3 is TGTGCCAGCAGTTATACAGGGGTGAACACTGAAGCTTTCTTT. This sequence joins TRBV12-3 or TRBV12-4 and TRBJ1-1, with TRBD1 identical over 7 bases. The CDR3 length is 14 residues. The trim removed 4 bases at V and 0 bases at J, leaving 2 bases unmatched.

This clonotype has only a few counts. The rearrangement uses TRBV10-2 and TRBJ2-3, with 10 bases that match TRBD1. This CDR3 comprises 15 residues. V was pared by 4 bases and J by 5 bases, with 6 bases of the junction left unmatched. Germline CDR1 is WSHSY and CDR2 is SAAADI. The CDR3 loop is CASSATGGGVDTQYF. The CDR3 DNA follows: TGCGCCAGCAGTGCGACAGGGGGCGGTGTAGATACGCAGTATTTT.

The CDR3 loop is CASSLESAGGETQYF. Here the CDR3 DNA reads TGCGCCAGCAGCTTGGAATCGGCCGGAGGAGAGACCCAGTACTTC. V gene TRBV5-1 combines with J gene TRBJ2-5, with D perhaps matching TRBD2 (5 bases). CDR1 and CDR2 (germline): SGHRS, YFSETQ. The CDR3 covers 15 residues. V was clipped by 0 bases and J by 4 bases, with 13 bases between them.

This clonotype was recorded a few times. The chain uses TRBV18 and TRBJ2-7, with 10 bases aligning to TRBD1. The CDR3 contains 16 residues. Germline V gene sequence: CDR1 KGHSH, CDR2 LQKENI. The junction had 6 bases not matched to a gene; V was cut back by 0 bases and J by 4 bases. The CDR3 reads CASSPPQGQGKYEQYF. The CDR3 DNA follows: TGTGCCAGCTCACCACCCCAGGGACAGGGGAAGTACGAGCAGTACTTC.

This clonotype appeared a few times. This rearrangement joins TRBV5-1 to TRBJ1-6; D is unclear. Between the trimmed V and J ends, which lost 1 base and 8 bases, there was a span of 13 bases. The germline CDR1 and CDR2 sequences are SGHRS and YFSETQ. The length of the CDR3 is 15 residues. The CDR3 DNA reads TGCGCCAGCAGCTTGCCCGGGCGCCAGGATTCACCCCTCCACTTT. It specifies CASSLPGRQDSPLHF.

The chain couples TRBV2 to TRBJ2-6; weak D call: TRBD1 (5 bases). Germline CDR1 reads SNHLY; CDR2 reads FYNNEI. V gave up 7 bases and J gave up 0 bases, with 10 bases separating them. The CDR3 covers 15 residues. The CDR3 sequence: CASTTDSSGANVLTF. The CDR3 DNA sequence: TGTGCCAGCACTACTGACAGCTCTGGGGCCAACGTCCTGACTTTC.

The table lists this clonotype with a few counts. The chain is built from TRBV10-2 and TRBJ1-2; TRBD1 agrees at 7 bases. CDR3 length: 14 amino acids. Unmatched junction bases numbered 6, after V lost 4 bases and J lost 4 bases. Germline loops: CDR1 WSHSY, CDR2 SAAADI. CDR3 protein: CASSAADRSYGYTF. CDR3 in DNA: TGCGCCAGCAGTGCGGCGGACAGGAGCTATGGCTACACCTTC.

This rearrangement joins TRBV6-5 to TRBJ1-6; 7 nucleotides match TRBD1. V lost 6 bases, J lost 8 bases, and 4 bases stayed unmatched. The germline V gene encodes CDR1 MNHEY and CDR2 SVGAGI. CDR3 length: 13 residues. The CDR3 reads CASSGTVYSPLHF. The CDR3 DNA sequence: TGTGCCAGCAGCGGGACAGTGTATTCACCCCTCCACTTT.